This T cell receptor (beta chain) was recorded in a study of radiation and T cells in renal cell carcinoma. Study at large: Nephrectomy followed 15 Gy stereotactic body radiation by 4 weeks.

Overall study results and limits: Top tumor clonotypes rose in blood 2 weeks post-radiation, then contracted.

Regarding this clone: Its target is unknown.

V was shortened by 6 bases and J by 3 bases, with 15 bases between the two germline ends. Germline V gene sequence: CDR1 MNHEY, CDR2 SVGAGI. This CDR3 contains 15 residues. Clones were read by immunoSEQ multiplex PCR, and TCRdb kept only the in-frame ones, dropping some. The sample lists about 130,000 clones, approximately 75% occurring once. Time point of the sample: blood 2 weeks post-SBRT. The treatment here: 15 Gy SBRT to primary tumor, nephrectomy 4 weeks later. The patient's renal cell carcinoma had clear cell pathology. The chain joins TRBV6-5 to TRBJ2-1, with a tentative D call TRBD1 (6 bases). The receptor's source is a woman aged 60 to 75 with renal cell carcinoma. Sample: blood, taken from a patient whose treatment included radiotherapy and nephrectomy. CDR3 sequence: CASRRSGQYYNEQFF. CDR3 sequence (DNA): TGTGCCAGCAGGCGGAGCGGACAGTACTACAATGAGCAGTTCTTC.